This T cell receptor (beta chain) was found in a study of T cells in Graves' hyperthyroidism and ophthalmopathy. Overall study context: At initial diagnosis, before any treatment had begun, peripheral blood was obtained.

Amplification yielded TCR beta CDR3 regions, with RNA transcripts as the source. First-round RT-PCR of the TCR CDR3 relied on the HTBI primer set. TCRdb re-called the multiplex PCR reads through MiXCR, storing one row per CDR3 protein. In the table there are 40,000 to 65,000 distinct CDR3 sequences, approximately 52% of which are singletons. Unmatched junction bases numbered 2, after V lost 7 bases and J lost 0 bases. CDR1 is MDHEN, CDR2 SYDVKM, per germline. The CDR3 spans 14 residues. This clonotype appeared many times. The cohort's ophthalmopathy patients, a group with duration under 3 months, had a Clinical Activity Score of at least 3 and a NOSPECS grade of at least 4. The diagnostic basis comprised clinical symptoms, serum thyroxine and TRAb, thyroid ultrasound and orbital computed tomography. Isolation of PBMCs was performed on 9.5 to 10 ml fresh peripheral blood.

This chain links TRBV28 with TRBJ2-1, with 8 bases that match TRBD2. The sample taken for sequencing was blood. The source of this sequence is a woman between 50 and 59 years old with Graves' ophthalmopathy. CDR3 in DNA: TGTGCCAGCACGGCGGGGGGCTCCTACAATGAGCAGTTCTTC. Translating gives CASTAGGSYNEQFF.